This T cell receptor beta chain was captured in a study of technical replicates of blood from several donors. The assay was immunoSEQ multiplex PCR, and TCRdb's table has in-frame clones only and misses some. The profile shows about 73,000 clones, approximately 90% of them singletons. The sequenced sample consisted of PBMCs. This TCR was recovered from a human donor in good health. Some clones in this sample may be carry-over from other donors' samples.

The CDR3 protein is CASSSGQYGYTF. CDR3 nucleotide sequence: TGTGCCAGCAGCTCAGGACAGTACGGCTACACCTTC. V gene TRBV5-6 combines with J gene TRBJ1-2; TRBD1 is a possible D gene (6 bases). The germline gives CDR1 SGHDT, CDR2 YYEEEE. The CDR3 has 12 amino acids. V was pared by 3 bases and J by 8 bases, with 11 bases between.